This TCR beta chain was observed in a study of T cells after yellow fever vaccination (dated by TCRdb to about 2019). General notes on the study: The SMART-Seq v4 Ultra Low Input RNA kit was used to prepare libraries from fractions with low cell numbers. Blood was drawn at multiple timepoints before and after primary and secondary immunization, with bulk PBMC replicates and cell subsets isolated. Two healthy male donors made up the cohort, one aged 18 to 29 years and the other aged 30 to 40 years. To track T-cell clones before and after primary and booster YFV17D yellow fever vaccination, bulk TCR alpha and beta repertoires were sequenced longitudinally.

This clonotype was seen more than once but under ten times. Its antigen is currently not known. No base-level quality is on record; no much larger clone is a single base apart. On the study overall, not on this receptor specifically: Only a couple of donors were included in the study, so the extent to which the findings can be generalized is limited. After the booster, most clones that had expanded after primary vaccination were detected again (approximately 95% of CD4 and roughly nine tenths of CD8), suggesting broad maintenance of memory. The secondary T-cell response was weaker than the primary response but faster, peaking on day 5 instead of day 15. Because abundant contaminating clonotypes from the bulk population could be contained in FACS-sorted repertoires, computational filtering was required. A small fraction of clonotypes showed up in both the CD4 and CD8 compartments, probably as a result of convergent recombination.

The intended sense of this specimen's treatment or condition label: live attenuated yellow fever vaccine strain. At every blood-draw timepoint, two biological replicates of bulk PBMCs were collected. A standard Ficoll-Paque protocol was used to isolate PBMCs from peripheral blood. RNA was extracted with TriZol from bulk PBMCs, CD4 and CD8 fractions, and dextramer-positive and dextramer-negative fractions. TCR cDNA was made using 5'RACE template switching, a step that added a universal primer site and unique molecular identifiers. Priming of cDNA synthesis was performed from both the TCR alpha and TCR beta constant segments. Two PCR steps were used to amplify libraries, with sample barcodes and sequencing adapters being added in the second step. Libraries were sequenced on Illumina HiSeq 2500 (2x100 bp) or NovaSeq (2x150 bp). On the authors' methods: Reads were demultiplexed and collapsed into UMI consensus sequences with MIGEC, and V(D)J alignment was performed with MiXCR. Vaccine-responding clonotypes were defined with edgeR using replicate PBMC samples, requiring FDR below 0.01 and a log2 fold change above 5 up to day 15. Each bulk clonotype was labeled CD4 or CD8 based on which sequenced repertoire, CD4 or CD8, contained the clonotype at higher abundance. The raw public reads went through TCRdb reprocessing: fastp at Q25, MiXCR clone calling, in-frame beta chains kept. Entries are consolidated by CDR3 protein sequence, retaining the most common genes and DNA. The V and J calls were not made by the authors but by TCRdb's processing. A total of some 350,000 distinct CDR3 sequences appear in this sample, 11% of them only once. The ten largest clones add up to roughly 18% of the sample.

The sequences come from PBMCs, collected on the day of the first yellow fever vaccination. This receptor was obtained from a man younger than 35 who received the YFV17D yellow fever vaccine.

The nucleotide sequence is TGTGCCAGCAGCTTAGAAGTTTGGGGGGCCCGCACCGGGGAGCTGTTTTTT. This codes for CASSLEVWGARTGELFF. The sequence joins TRBV11-1 to TRBJ2-2; the D gene is perhaps TRBD1 or TRBD2, each of them matching over 6 bases. The germline V gene (reference sequence) gives CDR1 as SGHAT and CDR2 as FQDESV. Including cysteine and phenylalanine, the CDR3 has 17 amino acids. Of all the DNA, just the CDR3 is kept, 51 bases in frame from base 1. V loses 1 base, J loses 4 bases, and the germline ends lie 16 bases apart.